These T cell receptor beta chains were read from a single sample in a study of T cell responses to AZD1222 COVID-19 vaccine. Method: immunoSEQ multiplex PCR; TCRdb's copy keeps in-frame clones and lacks some. Of about 130,000 clones listed, roughly 92% are singletons. The sample in question was peripheral blood, obtained on day 0 of AZD1222 vaccination. These receptors were taken from an adult in good health. CDR3s include the opening cysteine and the closing phenylalanine or tryptophan. D genes are given only for firm matches. Clone size is not always given. Where it is, it says once, few, many or a class for expanded clones.

.,TRBV27,.,TRBJ2-7,TGTGCCAGCAGTTTTTCCCCCGGGGGGCTAGGGGAGCAGTACTTC,CASSFSPGGLGEQYF
.,TRBV2,.,TRBJ1-5,TGTGCCAGCAGCTACGGACAGAACCTTCAGCCCCAGCATTTT,CASSYGQNLQPQHF
.,TRBV5-6,.,TRBJ2-3,TGTGCCAGCAGGAACGGACCTACGGGAGATACGCAGTATTTT,CASRNGPTGDTQYF
TRBD1,TRBV5-1,.,TRBJ2-7,TGCGCCAGCAGCGCGGTACAGGGGGATTCCTACGAGCAGTACTTC,CASSAVQGDSYEQYF
TRBD1,TRBV5-1,.,TRBJ1-2,TGCGCCAGCAGCTTGTCTCAGGGGGCTGGCTATGGCTACACCTTC,CASSLSQGAGYGYTF
TRBD1,TRBV7-2,.,TRBJ1-3,TGTGCCAGCAGTTTAGACAGGGGGATAAACACCATATATTTT,CASSLDRGINTIYF
TRBD1,TRBV5-1,once,TRBJ2-5,TGCGCCAGCAGCCGACCAGGGGGTGGACAAGAGACCCAGTACTTC,CASSRPGGGQETQYF
.,TRBV18,.,TRBJ1-1,TGTGCCAGCTCACAAGGGGGGTACACTGAAGCTTTCTTT,CASSQGGYTEAFF
.,TRBV7-6,.,TRBJ2-2,TGTGCCAGCAGCTTAGTGTCAGGATACACCGGGGAGCTGTTTTTT,CASSLVSGYTGELFF
.,TRBV13,once,TRBJ2-1,TGTGCCAGCAGCTTAGACGTAAATGAGCAGTTCTTC,CASSLDVNEQFF
TRBD2,TRBV10-2,.,TRBJ2-7,TGCGCCAGCAGTGACTGGGTAGCGGGGGTTTGGACGGAGCAGTACTTC,CASSDWVAGVWTEQYF
.,TRBV5-1,.,TRBJ2-7,TGCGCCAGCAGCCAGCCTGGGGGGTCCCCATACGAGCAGTACTTC,CASSQPGGSPYEQYF
.,TRBV5-1,.,TRBJ1-1,TGCGCCAGCAGCAACGGGACCAGTAGTGGGACTGAAGCTTTCTTT,CASSNGTSSGTEAFF
TRBD2,TRBV18,.,TRBJ2-5,TGTGCCAGCTCACCGACTAGCGGGGTCGTGAAAGAGACCCAGTACTTC,CASSPTSGVVKETQYF
.,TRBV7-9,.,TRBJ1-2,TGTGCCAGCAGCTCCCCCGCGGACAGACCTATGAGCTACACCTTC,CASSSPADRPMSYTF
.,TRBV11-2,.,TRBJ1-1,TGTGCCAGCAGCTTAAAGGGATCGAACACTGAAGCTTTCTTT,CASSLKGSNTEAFF
.,TRBV9,.,TRBJ2-1,TGTGCCAGCAGCGTAGGAGGGCACAATGAGCAGTTCTTC,CASSVGGHNEQFF
TRBD1,TRBV18,.,TRBJ1-2,TGTGCCAGCTCACCCGGACAGGGGGCGAGTACTAACTATGGCTACACCTTC,CASSPGQGASTNYGYTF
.,TRBV3-1/TRBV3-2,.,TRBJ2-1,TGTGCCAGCAGCCAAGATGAGAGTGAGCAGTTCTTC,CASSQDESEQFF
.,TRBV12-3/TRBV12-4,.,TRBJ1-1,TGTGCCAGCAGTTCCCACGAGCGAACTGAAGCTTTCTTT,CASSSHERTEAFF
.,TRBV29-1,.,TRBJ1-1,TGCAGCGTTGGACCGACCGCGGGGGGAAGGAGAACTGAAGCTTTCTTT,CSVGPTAGGRRTEAFF
TRBD1,TRBV6-5,.,TRBJ1-2,TGTGCCAGCAGTTACGGGACAGGGATTGGAAACTATGGCTACACCTTC,CASSYGTGIGNYGYTF
.,TRBV6-5,.,TRBJ1-6,TGTGCCAGCACCCCCCGCCGGGATTCACCCCTCCACTTT,CASTPRRDSPLHF
.,TRBV12-3/TRBV12-4,.,TRBJ1-1,TGTGCCAGCAGTTTATCCATCGACACTGAAGCTTTCTTT,CASSLSIDTEAFF
.,TRBV7-9,.,TRBJ1-1,TGTGCCAGCAGCTTAAATAGGGTCTCAGCTTTCTTT,CASSLNRVSAFF
TRBD1,TRBV13,.,TRBJ2-1,TGTGCCAGCAGCGTGACAGGGGGGCGGGTCAATGAGCAGTTCTTC,CASSVTGGRVNEQFF
.,TRBV6-6,.,TRBJ2-7,TGTGCCAGCAGATACCGGGCCGGCTCCTACGAGCAGTACTTC,CASRYRAGSYEQYF
TRBD2,TRBV14,.,TRBJ2-3,TGTGCCAGCAGCCAAAGGACTAGCGGGTACACAGATACGCAGTATTTT,CASSQRTSGYTDTQYF
.,TRBV7-9,.,TRBJ1-2,TGTGCCAGCAGCGCGGAGGGGCTCCTTCATGGCTACACCTTC,CASSAEGLLHGYTF
.,TRBV12-3/TRBV12-4,.,TRBJ1-1,TGTGCCAGCACTCGGGATCGGACTGAAGCTTTCTTT,CASTRDRTEAFF
TRBD1,TRBV6-6,.,TRBJ1-1,TGTGCCAGCAGAGGAATAACCGGGACAGAGAACACTGAAGCTTTCTTT,CASRGITGTENTEAFF
TRBD1,TRBV2,.,TRBJ1-5,TGTGCCAGCAGAGGACAGGGGAGTCAGCCCCAGCATTTT,CASRGQGSQPQHF
TRBD2,TRBV18,.,TRBJ2-7,TGTGCCAGCTCAAGGCTAGCGGGGATGGATGAGCAGTACTTC,CASSRLAGMDEQYF
.,TRBV29-1,.,TRBJ1-1,TGCAGCGTTGGGTTACTCGTGAACACTGAAGCTTTCTTT,CSVGLLVNTEAFF
TRBD1,TRBV11-2,once,TRBJ2-1,TGTGCCAGCAGCGGCTCCAGGGGGCTGGTGCGGAACAATGAGCAGTTCTTC,CASSGSRGLVRNNEQFF
.,TRBV7-2,.,TRBJ1-5,TGTGCCAGCAGCTTAGCGGAGGGTCAGCCCCAGCATTTT,CASSLAEGQPQHF
.,TRBV7-9,.,TRBJ1-6,TGTGCCAGCAGCTTAGCAGGGATTAATTCACCCCTCCACTTT,CASSLAGINSPLHF
.,TRBV19,.,TRBJ2-1,TGTGCCAGTAGTCTACCGGGACCTCCTAACAATGAGCAGTTCTTC,CASSLPGPPNNEQFF
TRBD2,TRBV4-2,.,TRBJ2-3,TGTGCCAGCAGCCCGTCTAGCGGTGCTAGCACAGATACGCAGTATTTT,CASSPSSGASTDTQYF
.,TRBV7-9,.,TRBJ2-5,TGTGCCAGCAGCTTAACAGGGCGCGAGGGGACCCAGTACTTC,CASSLTGREGTQYF
.,TRBV2,.,TRBJ1-5,TGTGCCAGCAGTGCCCTTTTAGGGCCCCAGCATTTT,CASSALLGPQHF
.,TRBV5-1,once,TRBJ2-7,TGCGCCAGCAGCTCGGACAATTACCTCTACGAGCAGTACTTC,CASSSDNYLYEQYF
.,TRBV7-9,.,TRBJ1-4,TGTGCCAGCAGTGGTGGGGTGCCCGCTAATGAAAAACTGTTTTTT,CASSGGVPANEKLFF
.,TRBV5-1,.,TRBJ2-3,TGCGCCAGCAGCTTGACTAGTACAGATACGCAGTATTTT,CASSLTSTDTQYF
.,TRBV3-1/TRBV3-2,.,TRBJ1-5,TGTGCCAGCAGCCAAGGGACTAGCAATCAGCCCCAGCATTTT,CASSQGTSNQPQHF
.,TRBV18,.,TRBJ1-3,TGTGCCAGCTCACCACCGGGAGGAGCTGGAAACACCATATATTTT,CASSPPGGAGNTIYF
TRBD1,TRBV6-6,.,TRBJ1-2,TGTGCCAGCAGTTACTCTAGAACAGGGGTTAACTATGGCTACACCTTC,CASSYSRTGVNYGYTF
.,TRBV29-1,.,TRBJ1-2,TGCAGCGTTGGGCAGGGGCGGAACTATGGCTACACCTTC,CSVGQGRNYGYTF
.,TRBV3-1/TRBV3-2,.,TRBJ2-7,TGTGCCAGCAGTCGCCTAAATCCCCACGAGCAGTACTTC,CASSRLNPHEQYF
.,TRBV12-3/TRBV12-4,.,TRBJ2-3,TGTGCCAGCAGTTTAGACCAGGGAGATACGCAGTATTTT,CASSLDQGDTQYF
TRBD1,TRBV3-1/TRBV3-2,.,TRBJ1-2,TGTGCCAGCAACAAGGGACAGGGGAATGGCTACACCTTC,CASNKGQGNGYTF
TRBD1,TRBV19,.,TRBJ1-1,TGTGCCAGTACTGACACAGGGGCATCTAACACTGAAGCTTTCTTT,CASTDTGASNTEAFF
.,TRBV10-2,.,TRBJ2-4,TGCGCCAGCAGTGACGGGGTGGGTCAGTACTTC,CASSDGVGQYF
.,TRBV6-5,.,TRBJ1-2,TGTGCCAGCAGCCAAGGGGACAACCTTAACTATGGCTACACCTTC,CASSQGDNLNYGYTF
TRBD2,TRBV4-2,.,TRBJ2-3,TGTGCCATTGGGCTAGCGGGAAACACAGATACGCAGTATTTT,CAIGLAGNTDTQYF
.,TRBV9,.,TRBJ2-1,TGTGCCAGCAGCGTTAGTCCGGGTCCCCCGGGGAGGTATGAGCAGTTCTTC,CASSVSPGPPGRYEQFF
.,TRBV28,once,TRBJ2-1,TGTGCCAGCAGGGGTGCAGGGGTGGATGAGCAGTTCTTC,CASRGAGVDEQFF
.,TRBV11-2,.,TRBJ1-2,TGTGCCAGCAGCACTAACTATGGCTACACCTTC,CASSTNYGYTF
.,TRBV7-9,.,TRBJ2-3,TGTGCCAGCAGCGTAAGCACAGATACGCAGTATTTT,CASSVSTDTQYF
.,TRBV28,.,TRBJ1-2,TGTGCCAGCAGTTGGACGGCCTATGGCTACACCTTC,CASSWTAYGYTF